The next 10 T cell receptor beta chains were all read from a single sample in a study of Graves' ophthalmopathy and Graves' hyperthyroidism. As the template, RNA transcripts were used to amplify TCR beta CDR3 regions. An opening RT-PCR round employed HTBI primers and preceded a second-round multiplex PCR. One entry per CDR3 protein results from TCRdb running MiXCR on the multiplex PCR reads. This sample yields about 230,000 distinct CDR3 sequences, of which 45% to 55% are seen a single time; 40% to 55% belongs to the top ten. The sample comprised peripheral blood. The receptors shown here come from an adult man with Graves' ophthalmopathy.

On this clonotype itself: The junction shows a germline mismatch at one end, possibly a read error. The chain couples TRBV6-5 to TRBJ1-1, with 8 positions matching TRBD1. Germline CDR1 reads MNHEY; CDR2 reads SVGAGI. CDR3 length equals 13 residues. This chain's CDR3 is CASSYGADREAFF. The CDR3 bases are TGTGCCAGCAGTTACGGGGCGGACAGGGAAGCTTTTTTT.

The chain carries TRBV20-1 and TRBJ2-7; D may be TRBD1 or TRBD2 (5 bases each). The CDR3 covers 13 residues. V dropped 8 bases and J dropped 2 bases, with 16 bases sitting between them. CDR1 DFQATT and CDR2 SNEGSKA come from the germline V gene (reference sequence). The CDR3 coding sequence is TGCAGTTATTACCGGGACGAGGCCTACGAGCAGTACTTC. This translates into CSYYRDEAYEQYF.

This chain joins TRBV25-1 and TRBJ2-7; 9 nucleotides match TRBD2. The V and J ends lost 2 bases and 3 bases, in that order; junction bases with no gene match: 8. Looked up from germline, CDR1 is MGHDK and CDR2 is SYGVNS. CDR3 length equals 16 residues. This CDR3 reads CASSEESTSGIYEQYF. The CDR3 DNA sequence: TGTGCCAGCAGTGAAGAGTCGACTAGCGGAATCTACGAGCAGTACTTC.

The gene calls are TRBV20-1 and TRBJ2-2; D might be TRBD2 (6 bases). The CDR3 is 15 residues long. The V and J ends lost 0 bases and 5 bases respectively, with 13 bases between them. Germline V CDR1 and CDR2: DFQATT, SNEGSKA (reference sequence). The CDR3 coding sequence is TGCAGTGCTAGAGATATTGCTAGCGCAACCGGGGAGCTGTTTTTT. Protein sequence: CSARDIASATGELFF.

The CDR3: CASSLTARNNSPLHF. DNA for the CDR3: TGTGCCAGCAGTTTAACAGCCAGGAATAATTCACCCCTCCACTTT. V and J are TRBV2 and TRBJ1-6; no firm D call. Germline-derived CDR1 and CDR2 are SNHLY and FYNNEI. The CDR3 spans 15 residues. The V and J ends lost 5 bases and 5 bases respectively, with 13 bases between them.

This sequence joins TRBV29-1 and TRBJ1-5; D possibly corresponds to TRBD1 (6 bases). Trimming took off 4 bases at V and 5 bases at J, with 15 bases between the two ends. The V gene's germline CDR1 is SQVTM and CDR2 ANQGSEA. The length of the CDR3 is 14 residues. The CDR3 region has the DNA TGCAGCGTTGGACTGGACAGTCCGGATCAGCCCCAGCATTTT. Translation: CSVGLDSPDQPQHF.

V is TRBV4-1 and J is TRBJ1-1; D remains ambiguous. The CDR3 runs to 11 residues. The germline V gene encodes CDR1 MGHRA and CDR2 YSYEKL. V lost 0 bases and J 10 bases, leaving 6 bases between the germline ends. In nucleotides, the CDR3 is TGCGCCAGCAGCCAAGAGGTGCGAGCTTTCTTT. It yields the protein CASSQEVRAFF.

This clonotype turned up a few times. CDR3 in amino acids: CASSGTGLLGEQYF. DNA of the CDR3: TGTGCCAGTAGTGGGACAGGGCTCTTGGGCGAGCAGTACTTC. The chain uses TRBV19 and TRBJ2-7; 9 bases map to TRBD1. The CDR3 spans 14 residues. The V and J ends lost 5 bases and 6 bases, in that order; junction bases with no gene match: 8. CDR1 and CDR2 (germline): LNHDA, SQIVND (reference sequence).

The chain recombines TRBV20-1 with TRBJ1-3; D is unclear. The V end lost 5 bases, the J end lost 3 bases, and 17 bases lay between the germline ends. Germline V gene sequence: CDR1 DFQATT, CDR2 SNEGSKA (reference sequence). The CDR3 totals 15 residues. The DNA for the CDR3 is TGCAGTGCTCTTCCCTATCTGGGCGGTGGAAACACCATATATTTT. Encoded protein: CSALPYLGGGNTIYF.

This clonotype was detected only once. A much larger clone lies a single base off, so this may be a read error. The chain couples TRBV2 to TRBJ2-7; the D gene could be TRBD1 or TRBD2 (5 bases each). The CDR3 has 13 amino acids. From germline, CDR1 is SNHLY and CDR2 FYNNEI. The CDR3 loop is CASSGAIRDPTDF. DNA of the CDR3: TGTGCCAGCAGTGGGGCTATCCGGGACCCTACCGACTTC.